The present T cell receptor beta chain was sequenced within a study of T cell changes during pregnancy in multiple sclerosis. TCRdb's table, derived via immunoSEQ multiplex PCR, lists solely in-frame clones and lacks some. The sample shows under 110,000 clones, about 90% of them seen only once. CDR3 length: 15 residues. The V end was cut by 2 bases, the J end by 3 bases, with 14 bases between. Germline CDR1 and CDR2: GTSNPN and SVGIG (reference sequence). V is TRBV30 and J is TRBJ1-5, with D possibly being TRBD1 (5 bases). The sequence was collected from a female donor with multiple sclerosis, enrolled in a pregnancy study. This specimen consisted of peripheral blood, obtained before pregnancy. Here the CDR3 DNA reads TGTGCCTGGAGTAAAACAGACAGAGACAATCAGCCCCAGCATTTT. Its protein product is CAWSKTDRDNQPQHF.